The 2 T cell receptor beta chains below come from one sample, sequenced in a study of cytomegalovirus exposure and HLA in healthy donors. PCR primers comprised 60 Vbeta and 13 Jbeta primers. Profiled with immunoSEQ multiplex PCR; TCRdb holds only in-frame clones, not every one. The table lists about 110,000 clones, over 60% of them singletons, with less than 4% in the top ten. The sequenced sample consisted of PBMCs. All receptors derive from a human donor in good health.

The rearrangement links TRBV6-6 to TRBJ1-2; maybe TRBD1 (6 bases). The germline CDR1 and CDR2 sequences are MNHNY and SVGAGI (reference sequence). The V end was cut by 7 bases, the J end by 8 bases, with 14 bases between. This CDR3 has 12 amino acids. The CDR3 protein is CASIKGGDGYTF. The CDR3 bases are TGTGCCAGCATCAAAGGGGGGGACGGCTACACCTTC.

V gene TRBV28 combines with J gene TRBJ1-4; weak D call: TRBD1 (6 bases). CDR1 and CDR2 (germline): MDHEN, SYDVKM. The CDR3 is 15 residues long. V was shortened by 7 bases and J by 2 bases, with 14 bases between the two germline ends. The CDR3 DNA reads TGTGCCAGCAACCCCGCAGGGGCGACTAATGAAAAACTGTTTTTT. It translates to CASNPAGATNEKLFF.